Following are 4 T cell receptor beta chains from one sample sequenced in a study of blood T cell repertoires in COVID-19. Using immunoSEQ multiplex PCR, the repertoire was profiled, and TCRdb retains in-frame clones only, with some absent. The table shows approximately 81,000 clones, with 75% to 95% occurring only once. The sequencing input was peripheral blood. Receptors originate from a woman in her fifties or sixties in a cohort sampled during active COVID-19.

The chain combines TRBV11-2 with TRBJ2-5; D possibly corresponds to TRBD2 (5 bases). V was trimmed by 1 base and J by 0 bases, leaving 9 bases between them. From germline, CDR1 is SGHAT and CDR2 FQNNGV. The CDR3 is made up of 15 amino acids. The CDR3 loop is CASSLGAGDQETQYF. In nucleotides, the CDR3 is TGTGCCAGCAGCTTAGGGGCCGGGGACCAAGAGACCCAGTACTTC.

The CDR3 protein is CASSAGQGITDTQYF. The CDR3 DNA is TGTGCCAGCAGCGCTGGACAGGGAATCACAGATACGCAGTATTTT. This chain connects TRBV2 to TRBJ2-3; 8 nucleotides line up with TRBD1. Germline lookup yields CDR1 SNHLY and CDR2 FYNNEI. V was clipped by 6 bases and J by 2 bases; unmatched bases: 7. The CDR3 spans 15 residues.

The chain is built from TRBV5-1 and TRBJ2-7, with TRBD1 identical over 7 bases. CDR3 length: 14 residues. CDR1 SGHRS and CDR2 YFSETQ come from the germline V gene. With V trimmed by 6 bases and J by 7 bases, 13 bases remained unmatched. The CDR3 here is CASNYQGDVGEQYF. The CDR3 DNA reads TGCGCCAGCAATTATCAGGGGGACGTCGGGGAGCAGTACTTC.

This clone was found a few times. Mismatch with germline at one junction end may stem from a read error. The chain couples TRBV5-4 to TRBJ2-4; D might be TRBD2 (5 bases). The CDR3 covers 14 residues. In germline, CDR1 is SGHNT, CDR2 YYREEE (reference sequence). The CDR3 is CASSLDSSENIQYF. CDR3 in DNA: TGTGCCAGCAGTTTGGACTCATCCGAAAACATTCAGTACTTC.